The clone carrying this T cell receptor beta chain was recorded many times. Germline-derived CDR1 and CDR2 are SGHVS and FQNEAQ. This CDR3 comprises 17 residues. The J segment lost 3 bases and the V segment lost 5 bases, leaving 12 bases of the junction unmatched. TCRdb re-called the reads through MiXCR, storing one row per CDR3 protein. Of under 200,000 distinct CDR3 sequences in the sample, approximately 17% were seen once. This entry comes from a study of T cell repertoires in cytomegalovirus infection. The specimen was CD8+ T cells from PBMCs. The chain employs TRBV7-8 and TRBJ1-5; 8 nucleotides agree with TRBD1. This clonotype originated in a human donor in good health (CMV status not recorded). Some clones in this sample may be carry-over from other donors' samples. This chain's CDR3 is CASSNGQGIQDNQPQHF. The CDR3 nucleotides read TGTGCCAGCAGCAACGGACAGGGAATTCAAGACAATCAGCCCCAGCATTTT.